Following are 20 T cell receptor beta chains from one sample sequenced in a study of blood T cell repertoires in COVID-19. The table came from immunoSEQ multiplex PCR; TCRdb's copy has only in-frame clones and leaves some out. The sample yields 85,000 to 130,000 clones, roughly 82% seen once. The sample taken for sequencing was peripheral blood. The receptors here all came from a man aged 55 to 70 with acute or convalescent COVID-19.

Worth noting for this clone: At the DNA level, this CDR3 is encoded by other sequences in the same sample as well. The rearrangement joins TRBV7-9 to TRBJ2-5, with a weak D call TRBD1 (7 bases). The CDR3 consists of 14 residues. The V gene lost 3 bases and the J gene lost 5 bases, with 13 bases spanning the gap. Germline-derived CDR1 and CDR2 are SEHNR and FQNEAQ (reference sequence). CDR3 loop: CASSLATGRETQYF. CDR3 nucleotides: TGTGCCAGCAGCTTGGCGACAGGGAGGGAGACCCAGTACTTC.

The chain has TRBV13 and TRBJ2-3, with D tentatively TRBD2 (6 bases). The CDR3 sequence is 13 residues long. CDR1 and CDR2 from the germline V gene are PRHDT and FYEKMQ (reference sequence). Trimming removed 5 bases from V and 4 bases from J, with 10 bases in between. The DNA of the CDR3 is TGTGCCAGCAGCCTCCGGGAGTCAGATACGCAGTATTTT. As protein: CASSLRESDTQYF.

This clone was found once. This rearrangement joins TRBV7-9 to TRBJ1-6, with D tentatively TRBD1 (5 bases). V lost 4 bases to trimming and J lost 7 bases, with 14 bases between them. The CDR3 is 15 amino acids. In germline, CDR1 is SEHNR, CDR2 FQNEAQ (reference sequence). The CDR3 region has the DNA TGTGCCAGCAGCTCCTTTGGCAGGGTGAATTCACCCCTCCACTTT. Translation gives CASSSFGRVNSPLHF.

The chain links TRBV4-3 to TRBJ1-4; TRBD1 matches 9 bases. Germline CDR1 and CDR2: LGHNA and YSLEER. The V segment lost 1 base and the J segment 4 bases; nucleotides outside the gene matches: 7. This CDR3 is built from 17 residues. The CDR3 DNA reads as TGCGCCAGCAGCCAAGGGGCCGCGGGACAGGGTAATGAAAAACTGTTTTTT. It encodes CASSQGAAGQGNEKLFF.

CDR3 in amino acids: CASSLDTSGAETQYF. CDR3 nucleotide sequence: TGTGCCAGCAGCTTAGATACTAGCGGGGCGGAGACCCAGTACTTC. This chain connects TRBV11-2 to TRBJ2-5, with 10 bases that match TRBD2. The CDR3 loop spans 15 amino acids. CDR1 is SGHAT and CDR2 is FQNNGV in the germline V gene. V lost 0 bases to trimming and J lost 5 bases; unmatched junction nucleotides: 3.

The chain is built from TRBV9 and TRBJ2-3; 7 positions match TRBD2. V was clipped by 6 bases and J by 6 bases; unmatched bases: 13. Germline V gene data show CDR1 as SGDLS and CDR2 as YYNGEE. CDR3 length equals 15 residues. CDR3 nucleotides: TGTGCCAGCACACCGGATCCGGGGGGTCTGGATACGCAGTATTTT. Translating it yields CASTPDPGGLDTQYF. Full variable domain (remainder filled in from reference TRBV9 and TRBJ2-3): DSGVTQTPKHLITATGQRVTLRCSPRSGDLSVYWYQQSLDQGLQFLIQYYNGEERAKGNILERFSAQQFPDLHSELNLSSLELGDSALYFCASTPDPGGLDTQYFGPGTRLTVL.

The chain recombines TRBV11-3 with TRBJ1-3; 7 bases fit TRBD1. J gave up 0 bases and V 4 bases, and 6 bases lay outside the gene matches. The CDR3 spans 16 residues. Germline V CDR1 and CDR2: SGHNT, YENEEA. CDR3 protein: CASSSTGKASGNTIYF. CDR3 bases: TGTGCCAGCAGCTCGACAGGGAAGGCCTCTGGAAACACCATATATTTT.

The rearrangement links TRBV18 to TRBJ1-5, with D perhaps matching TRBD1 (5 bases). Germline V CDR1 and CDR2: KGHSH, LQKENI. The CDR3 is made up of 13 amino acids. Trimming removed 8 bases from V and 2 bases from J, with 10 bases in between. Here the CDR3 DNA reads TGTGCCAGCCGGAAACAGGGCAATCAGCCCCAGCATTTT. This codes for CASRKQGNQPQHF.

This clone has just one count. The chain employs TRBV29-1 and TRBJ1-5, with TRBD1 identical over 7 bases. The CDR3 runs to 13 residues. Per the germline V gene, CDR1 is SQVTM and CDR2 is ANQGSEA. V gave up 7 bases and J gave up 6 bases; unmatched junction bases: 9. CDR3 sequence: CSAVTGLGQPQHF. The CDR3 nucleotides read TGCAGCGCCGTGACAGGGTTAGGTCAGCCCCAGCATTTT. The full variable domain, its missing parts supplied by reference TRBV29-1 and TRBJ1-5, is SAVISQKPSRDICQRGTSLTIQCQVDSQVTMMFWYRQQPGQSLTLIATANQGSEATYESGFVIDKFPISRPNLTFSTLTVSNMSPEDSSIYLCSAVTGLGQPQHFGDGTRLSIL.

This chain connects TRBV4-1 to TRBJ2-7, with 7 bases identical to TRBD2. Germline V gene sequence: CDR1 MGHRA, CDR2 YSYEKL. The V and J ends lost 6 bases and 2 bases, in that order; junction bases with no gene match: 16. CDR3 length equals 17 residues. CDR3 region: CASRMDARDYSPYEQYF. CDR3 in DNA: TGCGCCAGCAGGATGGACGCTCGGGACTACTCTCCCTACGAGCAGTACTTC.

Only one count was recorded for this clone. The chain joins TRBV28 to TRBJ1-6; D unclear. The germline CDR1 and CDR2 sequences are MDHEN and SYDVKM. V was clipped by 7 bases and J by 0 bases, with 4 bases between them. The CDR3 is 13 amino acids. The CDR3 loop reads CASMSSYNSPLHF. Written as DNA, the CDR3 is TGTGCCAGCATGAGCTCCTATAATTCACCCCTCCACTTT.

This clone was found a few times. The chain has TRBV15 and TRBJ1-1; D is undetermined. Trimming shortened V by 1 base and J by 5 bases, and 11 bases separated the two germline ends. This CDR3 has 14 amino acids. Germline V lookup: CDR1 LNHNV, CDR2 YYDKDF (reference sequence). The CDR3 sequence: CATSRVYDGTEAFF. CDR3 sequence (DNA): TGTGCCACCAGCAGAGTATATGACGGGACTGAAGCTTTCTTT.

The V call is TRBV6-6, the J call TRBJ1-5, with 7 bases matching TRBD1. The germline CDR1 and CDR2 sequences are MNHNY and SVGAGI (reference sequence). The V segment lost 5 bases and the J segment 6 bases; nucleotides outside the gene matches: 7. The CDR3 contains 14 residues. CDR3 protein: CASSDHRGGQPQHF. DNA of the CDR3: TGTGCCAGCAGTGACCACAGGGGCGGTCAGCCCCAGCATTTT.

This clone was recorded a few times. The genes are TRBV13 and TRBJ2-1; 9 bases map to TRBD2. Germline lookup yields CDR1 PRHDT and CDR2 FYEKMQ (reference sequence). The trim removed 6 bases at V and 9 bases at J, leaving 9 bases unmatched. This CDR3 is 14 amino acids long. CDR3 bases: TGTGCCAGCAGGGTCAGGCGGGAGGGGAGTGAGCAGTTCTTC. Protein sequence: CASRVRREGSEQFF.

The V call is TRBV2, the J call TRBJ2-3; tentative D call: TRBD2 (5 bases). The CDR3 is made up of 11 amino acids. The V gene's germline CDR1 is SNHLY and CDR2 FYNNEI. With 10 bases removed from V and 1 base from J, the gap between germline ends came to 6 bases. In DNA, the CDR3 is TGTGCCACCGGGGGCACAGATACGCAGTATTTT. Its protein product is CATGGTDTQYF.

The V and J genes are TRBV12-1 and TRBJ2-7; TRBD1 was called by the table and not checked on the DNA. TRBV12-1 is classified as a pseudogene. This CDR3 contains 15 residues. CDR3 loop: CASSFAGQQSYEQYF. The DNA for the CDR3 is TGTGCCAGCAGCTTTGCGGGACAGCAATCCTACGAGCAGTACTTC.

The chain employs TRBV12-5 and TRBJ1-5; D is possibly TRBD1 (5 bases). The CDR3 is 14 amino acids. Germline CDR1 LGHNT, CDR2 FRNRAP. Trimming took off 0 bases at V and 4 bases at J, with 7 bases between the two ends. The CDR3 here is CASGLVRGNQPQHF. CDR3 nucleotide sequence: TGTGCTAGTGGTTTGGTAAGGGGAAATCAGCCCCAGCATTTT.

V and J are TRBV19 and TRBJ1-1; TRBD1 might be the D (6 bases). V gave up 10 bases and J gave up 2 bases, with 26 bases separating them. The germline V gene has CDR1 LNHDA and CDR2 SQIVND (reference sequence). This CDR3 region has 17 residues. CDR3 loop: CATTTLGQSLRNTEAFF. The CDR3 DNA reads TGTGCCACCACCACACTAGGACAGAGTCTACGAAACACTGAAGCTTTCTTT.

The chain carries TRBV28 and TRBJ1-2, with TRBD1 identical over 12 bases. The V and J ends lost 8 bases and 14 bases, in that order; junction bases with no gene match: 15. This CDR3 contains 14 residues. Germline V gene sequence: CDR1 MDHEN, CDR2 SYDVKM. CDR3 protein: CASGPPGQGADDTF. In DNA form, the CDR3 reads TGTGCCAGCGGGCCACCGGGACAGGGGGCGGACGATACCTTC.

The genes are TRBV7-2 and TRBJ2-5; 10 bases align to TRBD2. The CDR3 contains 16 residues. Trimming cost V 2 bases and J 4 bases; bases outside gene matches: 7. Germline assignment: CDR1 SGHTA and CDR2 FQGNSA. The CDR3 sequence: CASSLSVAGGRETQYF. Here the CDR3 DNA reads TGTGCCAGCAGCTTATCGGTAGCGGGGGGTCGAGAGACCCAGTACTTC.